This T cell receptor (beta chain) was documented in a study of immune evolution from preneoplasia to lung adenocarcinoma. Patients had resection in Japan or China between about 2013 and 2018. As regards this clone: Its antigen is currently unknown.

There are 15 residues in the CDR3. Germline V gene lookup returns CDR1 MNHNY and CDR2 SVGAGI (reference sequence). J gave up 8 bases and V 4 bases, and 11 bases lay outside the gene matches. Study-wide results and caveats: Later-stage lesions seemingly showed higher T cell density and diversity than normal lung.

The assay was immunoSEQ multiplex PCR, and TCRdb's table has in-frame clones only and misses some. Of about 8,000 clones in the sample, about 84% were seen once. This chain joins TRBV6-6 and TRBJ1-2; 9 nucleotides match TRBD1. Sample: FFPE adjacent normal lung tissue. The TCR comes from a person aged 70 to 85 with lung adenocarcinoma. CDR3 nucleotides: TGTGCCAGCAGTTCTTTGGAGGACAGGGGAAGAGGCTACACCTTC. It translates to CASSSLEDRGRGYTF.